This TCR beta chain stems from a study of identical twins. The CDR3 is 18 amino acids. Germline V gene lookup returns CDR1 SGHAT and CDR2 FQNNGV. J gave up 5 bases and V 5 bases, and 18 bases lay outside the gene matches. General study findings and limits: While abundant cord blood beta clonotypes carried fewer insertions, memory repertoires showed no such pattern.

MiXCR, run by TCRdb on the 5' RACE reads, gives a single entry per CDR3 protein. The repertoire holds a few hundred thousand distinct CDR3 sequences, with more than 6.5% as singletons. With regard to this clonotype: Its specificity is unknown.

The same sample was also studied in work on yellow fever vaccine responses in identical twins.

The sequenced sample was memory (CD45RO+) T cells sorted from blood. This receptor was obtained from a young woman in good health. This sequence joins TRBV11-2 and TRBJ2-3; 8 nucleotides match TRBD1. Here the CDR3 DNA reads TGTGCCAGCAGCCCCGGTCCCTACAGACAGGGGACGAGAGATACGCAGTATTTT. Residues: CASSPGPYRQGTRDTQYF. The full variable domain, its missing parts supplied by reference TRBV11-2 and TRBJ2-3, is EAGVAQSPRYKIIEKRQSVAFWCNPISGHATLYWYQQILGQGPKLLIQFQNNGVVDDSQLPKDRFSAERLKGVDSTLKIQPAKLEDSAVYLCASSPGPYRQGTRDTQYFGPGTRLTVL.